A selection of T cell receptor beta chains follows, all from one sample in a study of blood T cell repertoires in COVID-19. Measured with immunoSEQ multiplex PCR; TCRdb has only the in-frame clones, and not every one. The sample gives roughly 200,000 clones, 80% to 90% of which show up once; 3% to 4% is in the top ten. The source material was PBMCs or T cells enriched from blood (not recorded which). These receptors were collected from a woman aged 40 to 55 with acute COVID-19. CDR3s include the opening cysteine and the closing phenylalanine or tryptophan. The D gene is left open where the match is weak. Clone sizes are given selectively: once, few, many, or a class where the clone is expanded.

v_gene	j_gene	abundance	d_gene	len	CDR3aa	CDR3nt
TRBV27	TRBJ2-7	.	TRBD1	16	CASSGGGFGTGHEQYF	TGTGCCAGCAGCGGGGGTGGGTTTGGGACAGGGCACGAGCAGTACTTC
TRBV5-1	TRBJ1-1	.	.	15	CASSLLGGREAEAFF	TGCGCCAGCAGCCTGCTTGGGGGCAGAGAGGCTGAAGCTTTCTTT
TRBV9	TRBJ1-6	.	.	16	CASSVGGGTWDSPLHF	TGTGCCAGCAGCGTCGGCGGCGGGACGTGGGATTCACCCCTCCACTTT
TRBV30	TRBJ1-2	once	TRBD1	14	CAWSTHGTGSGYTF	TGTGCCTGGAGTACCCACGGGACAGGGTCTGGCTACACCTTC
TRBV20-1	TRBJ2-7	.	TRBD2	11	CSAKREGEQYF	TGCAGTGCTAAGCGGGAGGGCGAGCAGTACTTC
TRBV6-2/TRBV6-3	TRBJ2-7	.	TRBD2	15	CASSYPRGLGYEQYF	TGTGCCAGCAGTTACCCCCGCGGACTAGGCTACGAGCAGTACTTC
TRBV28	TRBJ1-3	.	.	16	CASSLIAAHSGNTIYF	TGTGCCAGCAGTTTGATAGCCGCGCACTCTGGAAACACCATATATTTT
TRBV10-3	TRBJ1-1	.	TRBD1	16	CAISETAGTVNTEAFF	TGTGCCATCAGTGAAACCGCCGGGACAGTCAACACTGAAGCTTTCTTT
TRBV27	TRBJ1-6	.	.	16	CASSLSAGQSSSPLHF	TGTGCCAGCAGTTTATCGGCGGGGCAGTCGAGTTCACCCCTCCACTTT
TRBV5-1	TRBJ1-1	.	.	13	CASSLGGGTEAFF	TGCGCCAGCAGCTTGGGAGGGGGCACTGAAGCTTTCTTT
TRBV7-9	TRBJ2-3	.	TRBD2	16	CASSFVERGSTDTQYF	TGTGCCAGCAGCTTTGTAGAGCGGGGAAGCACAGATACGCAGTATTTT
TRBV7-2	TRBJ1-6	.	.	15	CASSLQTGHNSPLHF	TGTGCCAGCAGCTTACAGACAGGCCATAATTCACCCCTCCACTTT
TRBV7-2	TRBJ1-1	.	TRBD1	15	CASSLVPGTGIEAFF	TGTGCCAGCAGCTTAGTGCCCGGGACAGGTATCGAAGCTTTCTTT
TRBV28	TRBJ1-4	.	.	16	CASGGLTRGYSEKLFF	TGTGCCTCCGGGGGGCTAACGCGGGGGTATAGTGAAAAACTGTTTTTT
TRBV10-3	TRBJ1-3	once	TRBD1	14	CATRTGGSGNTIYF	TGTGCCACAAGGACAGGGGGCTCAGGAAACACCATATATTTT
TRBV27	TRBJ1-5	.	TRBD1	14	CATSDRGINQPQHF	TGTGCCACCTCGGACAGGGGAATCAATCAGCCCCAGCATTTT
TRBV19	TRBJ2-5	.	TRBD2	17	CASSMTLAGSTQETQYF	TGTGCCAGTAGTATGACACTAGCGGGAAGCACGCAAGAGACCCAGTACTTC
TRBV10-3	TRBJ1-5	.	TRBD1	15	CAIRAGTGWNQPQHF	TGTGCCATCAGGGCCGGGACAGGGTGGAATCAGCCCCAGCATTTT
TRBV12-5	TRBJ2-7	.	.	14	CASGLVLSSYEQYF	TGTGCTAGTGGTTTGGTACTAAGCTCCTACGAGCAGTACTTC
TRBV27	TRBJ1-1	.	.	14	CASREGTPNTEAFF	TGTGCCAGCAGAGAAGGGACACCCAACACTGAAGCTTTCTTT
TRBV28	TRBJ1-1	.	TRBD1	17	CASSPGTGEVGITEAFF	TGTGCCAGCAGTCCGGGGACAGGGGAGGTTGGGATCACTGAAGCTTTCTTT
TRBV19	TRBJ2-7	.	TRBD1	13	CASLDRVSYEQYF	TGTGCCAGTCTGGACAGGGTATCCTACGAGCAGTACTTC
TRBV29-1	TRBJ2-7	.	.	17	CSAITGGRQARSGEQYF	TGCAGCGCCATCACCGGGGGGCGGCAGGCAAGGTCAGGGGAGCAGTACTTC
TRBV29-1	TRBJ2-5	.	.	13	CSAKGWERETQYF	TGCAGCGCAAAGGGATGGGAGCGAGAGACCCAGTACTTC
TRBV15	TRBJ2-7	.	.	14	CATSRDRVGYEQYF	TGTGCCACCAGCAGAGACAGGGTAGGCTACGAGCAGTACTTC
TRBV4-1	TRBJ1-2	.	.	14	CASSQAGGSYGYTF	TGCGCCAGCAGCCAAGCTGGCGGCAGCTATGGCTACACCTTC
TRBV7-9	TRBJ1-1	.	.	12	CASSQSNTEAFF	TGTGCCAGCAGCCAGTCGAACACTGAAGCTTTCTTT
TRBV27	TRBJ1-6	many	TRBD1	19	CASSLSRQGGTSYNSPLHF	TGTGCCAGCAGTTTATCCCGACAGGGTGGTACGAGCTATAATTCACCCCTCCACTTT
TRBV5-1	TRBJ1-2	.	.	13	CASSLGTNYGYTF	TGCGCCAGCAGCTTGGGGACAAACTATGGCTACACCTTC
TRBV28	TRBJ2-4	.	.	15	CASSTTSLAKNIQYF	TGTGCCAGCAGCACAACCTCCCTAGCCAAAAACATTCAGTACTTC
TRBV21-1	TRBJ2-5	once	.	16	CASSFLDRGSQETQYF	TGTGCCAGCAGCTTTCTGGACAGGGGATCCCAAGAGACCCAGTACTTC
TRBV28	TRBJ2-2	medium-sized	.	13	CASSSRGRGELFF	TGTGCCAGCAGTTCCCGTGGTCGGGGGGAGCTGTTTTTT
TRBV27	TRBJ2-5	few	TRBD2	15	CASSLGGRAGETQYF	TGTGCCAGCAGTTTAGGCGGGAGGGCCGGGGAGACCCAGTACTTC
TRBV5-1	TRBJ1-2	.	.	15	CASSLSGEGNYGYTF	TGCGCCAGCAGCTTGTCAGGGGAGGGTAACTATGGCTACACCTTC
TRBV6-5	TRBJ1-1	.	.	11	CASKRSTEAFF	TGTGCCAGCAAGAGGAGTACTGAAGCTTTCTTT
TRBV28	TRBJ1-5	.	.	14	CASRVQVSNQPQHF	TGTGCCAGCAGAGTACAAGTTAGCAATCAGCCCCAGCATTTT
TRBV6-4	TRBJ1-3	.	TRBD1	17	CASSGTRTGRKGNTIYF	TGTGCCAGCAGTGGCACTCGGACAGGGAGAAAAGGAAACACCATATATTTT
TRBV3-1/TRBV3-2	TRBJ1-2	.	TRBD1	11	CASSQGTGTDF	TGTGCCAGCAGCCAAGGGACAGGGACCGACTTC
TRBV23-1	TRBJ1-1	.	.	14	CASSPGRGNTEAFF	TGCGCCAGCAGTCCGGGCAGGGGGAACACTGAAGCTTTCTTT
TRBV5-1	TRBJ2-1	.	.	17	CACELGGEERFYNEQFF	TGCGCCTGCGAACTAGGGGGGGAAGAGCGATTCTACAATGAGCAGTTCTTC
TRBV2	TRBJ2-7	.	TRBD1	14	CASRAGQGRNEQYF	TGTGCCAGCAGGGCGGGACAGGGTAGAAACGAGCAGTACTTC
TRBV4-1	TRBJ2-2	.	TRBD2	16	CASSQDPLAGVRELFF	TGCGCCAGCAGCCAAGATCCGCTAGCGGGAGTACGGGAGCTGTTTTTT
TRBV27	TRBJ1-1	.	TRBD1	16	CASRGGTGAVNTEAFF	TGTGCCAGCAGGGGCGGGACAGGGGCGGTGAACACTGAAGCTTTCTTT
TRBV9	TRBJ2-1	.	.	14	CASSVGRGNNEQFF	TGTGCCAGCAGCGTAGGGCGGGGAAACAATGAGCAGTTCTTC
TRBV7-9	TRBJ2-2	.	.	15	CASSLSGENTGELFF	TGTGCCAGCAGCTTATCGGGGGAGAACACCGGGGAGCTGTTTTTT
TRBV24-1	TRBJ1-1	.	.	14	CATSETGTWTEAFF	TGTGCCACCAGTGAAACCGGGACATGGACTGAAGCTTTCTTT
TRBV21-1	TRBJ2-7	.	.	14	CASSKEEAGREQYF	TGTGCCAGCAGCAAAGAAGAGGCGGGGCGGGAGCAGTACTTC
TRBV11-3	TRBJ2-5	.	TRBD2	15	CASSLGLAGQETQYF	TGTGCCAGCAGCCTGGGACTAGCGGGACAAGAGACCCAGTACTTC
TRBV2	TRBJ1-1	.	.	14	CASSDGSWNTEAFF	TGTGCCAGCAGTGATGGCTCTTGGAACACTGAAGCTTTCTTT
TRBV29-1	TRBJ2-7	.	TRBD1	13	CSVVGRGRREQYF	TGCAGCGTTGTGGGCAGGGGGCGAAGAGAGCAGTACTTC
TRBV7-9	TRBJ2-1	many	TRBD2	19	CASSHPGTSGAPFYNEQFF	TGTGCCAGCAGCCACCCCGGGACTAGCGGCGCTCCTTTTTACAATGAGCAGTTCTTC
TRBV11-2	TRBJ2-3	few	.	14	CASSLEAGGDTQYF	TGTGCCAGCAGCTTAGAGGCAGGAGGAGATACGCAGTATTTT
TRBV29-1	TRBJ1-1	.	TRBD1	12	CSVGGQGVKAFF	TGCAGCGTGGGGGGACAGGGGGTTAAAGCTTTCTTT
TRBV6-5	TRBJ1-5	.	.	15	CASSYSFYPGQPQHF	TGTGCCAGCAGTTACTCATTCTATCCAGGTCAGCCCCAGCATTTT
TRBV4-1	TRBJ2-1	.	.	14	CASSQDGAVNEQFF	TGCGCCAGCAGCCAAGATGGCGCGGTCAATGAGCAGTTCTTC
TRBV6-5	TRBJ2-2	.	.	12	CASRQNTGELFF	TGTGCCAGCAGACAGAACACCGGGGAGCTGTTTTTT
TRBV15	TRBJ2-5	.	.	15	CATSRDLEGRETQYF	TGTGCCACCAGCAGAGATCTAGAGGGCCGGGAGACCCAGTACTTC
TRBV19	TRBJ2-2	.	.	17	CASSIDPGVLFTGELFF	TGTGCCAGTAGTATAGATCCAGGGGTTCTCTTCACCGGGGAGCTGTTTTTT
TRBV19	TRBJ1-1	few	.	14	CASSAFTGPGVAFF	TGTGCCAGTAGTGCATTTACAGGGCCAGGAGTAGCTTTCTTT